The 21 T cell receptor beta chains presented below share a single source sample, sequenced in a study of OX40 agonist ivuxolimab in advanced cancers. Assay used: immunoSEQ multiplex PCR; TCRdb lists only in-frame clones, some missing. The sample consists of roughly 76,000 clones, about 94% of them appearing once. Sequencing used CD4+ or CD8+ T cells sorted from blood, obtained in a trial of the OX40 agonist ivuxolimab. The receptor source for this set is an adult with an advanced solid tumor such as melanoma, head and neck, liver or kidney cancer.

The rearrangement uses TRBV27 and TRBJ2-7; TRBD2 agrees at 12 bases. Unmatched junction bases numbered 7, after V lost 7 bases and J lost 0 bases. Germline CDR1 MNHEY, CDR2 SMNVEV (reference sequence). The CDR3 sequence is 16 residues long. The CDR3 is CASTPSGGESSYEQYF. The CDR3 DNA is TGTGCCAGCACCCCTAGCGGGGGGGAGAGCTCCTACGAGCAGTACTTC.

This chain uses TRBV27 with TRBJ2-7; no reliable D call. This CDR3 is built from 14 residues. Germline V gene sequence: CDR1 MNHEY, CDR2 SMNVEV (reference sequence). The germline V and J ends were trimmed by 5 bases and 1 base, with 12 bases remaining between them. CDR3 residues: CASSPRVGSYEQYF. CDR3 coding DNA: TGTGCCAGCAGTCCAAGGGTGGGTTCCTACGAGCAGTACTTC.

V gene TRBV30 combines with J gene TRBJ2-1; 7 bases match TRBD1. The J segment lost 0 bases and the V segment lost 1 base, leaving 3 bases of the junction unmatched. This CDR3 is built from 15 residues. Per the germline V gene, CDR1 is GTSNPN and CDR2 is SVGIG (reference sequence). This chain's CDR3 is CAWSATGDSYNEQFF. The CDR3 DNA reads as TGTGCCTGGAGTGCCACAGGGGACTCCTACAATGAGCAGTTCTTC.

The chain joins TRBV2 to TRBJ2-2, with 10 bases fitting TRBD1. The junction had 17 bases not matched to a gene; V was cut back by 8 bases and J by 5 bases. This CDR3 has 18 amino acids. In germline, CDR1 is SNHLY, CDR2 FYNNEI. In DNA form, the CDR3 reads TGTGCCAGCGGGGGATACCTAAAGGGGACAGGGGCGACCGGGGAGCTGTTTTTT. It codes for CASGGYLKGTGATGELFF.

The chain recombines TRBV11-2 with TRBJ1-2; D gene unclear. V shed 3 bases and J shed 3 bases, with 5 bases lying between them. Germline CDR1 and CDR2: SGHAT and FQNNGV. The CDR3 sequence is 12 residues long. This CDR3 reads CASSFADYGYTF. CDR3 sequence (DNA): TGTGCCAGCAGCTTCGCCGACTATGGCTACACCTTC.

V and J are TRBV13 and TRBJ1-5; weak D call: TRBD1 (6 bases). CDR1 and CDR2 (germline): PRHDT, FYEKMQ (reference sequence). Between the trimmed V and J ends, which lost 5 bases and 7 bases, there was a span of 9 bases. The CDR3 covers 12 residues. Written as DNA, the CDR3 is TGTGCCAGCAGCACGAGGGGGCAGCCCCAGCATTTT. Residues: CASSTRGQPQHF.

The CDR3 DNA follows: TGTGCCAGCAGTGAAGCGTTTGGCCAGATCCCCTACGAGCAGTACTTC. Translating gives CASSEAFGQIPYEQYF. The chain couples TRBV2 to TRBJ2-7, with D unresolved. Trimming left V 0 bases short and J 2 bases short, with 14 bases between. CDR3 size: 16 residues. CDR1 SNHLY and CDR2 FYNNEI come from the germline V gene.

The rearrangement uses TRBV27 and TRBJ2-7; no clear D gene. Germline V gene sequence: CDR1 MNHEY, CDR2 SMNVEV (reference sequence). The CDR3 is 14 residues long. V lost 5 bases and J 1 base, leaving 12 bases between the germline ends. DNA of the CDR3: TGTGCCAGCAGTCCCCTCGGAGTTTCCTACGAGCAGTACTTC. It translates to CASSPLGVSYEQYF.

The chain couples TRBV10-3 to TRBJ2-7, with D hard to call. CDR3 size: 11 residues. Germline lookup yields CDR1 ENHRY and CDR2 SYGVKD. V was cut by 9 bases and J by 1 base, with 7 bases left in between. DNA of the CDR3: TGTGCCATTAAGGGTTCCTACGAGCAGTACTTC. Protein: CAIKGSYEQYF.

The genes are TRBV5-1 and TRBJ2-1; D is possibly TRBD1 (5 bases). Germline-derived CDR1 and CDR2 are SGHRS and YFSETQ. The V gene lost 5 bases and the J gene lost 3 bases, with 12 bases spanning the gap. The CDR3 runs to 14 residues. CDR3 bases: TGCGCCAGCAGACAGGACGGCTACTACAATGAGCAGTTCTTC. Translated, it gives CASRQDGYYNEQFF.

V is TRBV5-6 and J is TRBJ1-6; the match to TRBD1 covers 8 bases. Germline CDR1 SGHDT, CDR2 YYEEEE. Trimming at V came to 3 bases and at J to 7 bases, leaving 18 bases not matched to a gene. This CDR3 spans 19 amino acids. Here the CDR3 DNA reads TGTGCCAGCAGCTGGGGATACAGGACAGGGCGAGGGAAGAATTCACCCCTCCACTTT. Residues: CASSWGYRTGRGKNSPLHF.

DNA for the CDR3: TGTGCCAGCGGTCCCGGGGTCCGGGGACCAAACTATGTTGGCTACACCTTC. As protein: CASGPGVRGPNYVGYTF. The chain has TRBV27 and TRBJ1-2; tentatively, D is TRBD1 (5 bases). Germline values: CDR1 MNHEY, CDR2 SMNVEV (reference sequence). V was pared by 8 bases and J by 7 bases, with 29 bases between. The CDR3 is made up of 17 amino acids.

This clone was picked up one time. CDR3: CASSEDRGNQPQHF. In nucleotides, the CDR3 is TGTGCCAGCAGTGAAGACAGGGGGAATCAGCCCCAGCATTTT. This chain uses TRBV27 with TRBJ1-5; TRBD1 matches 9 bases. Germline assignment: CDR1 MNHEY and CDR2 SMNVEV (reference sequence). The CDR3 runs 14 residues. Germline trimming cut 5 bases from V and 4 bases from J; bases unmatched to any gene: 3.

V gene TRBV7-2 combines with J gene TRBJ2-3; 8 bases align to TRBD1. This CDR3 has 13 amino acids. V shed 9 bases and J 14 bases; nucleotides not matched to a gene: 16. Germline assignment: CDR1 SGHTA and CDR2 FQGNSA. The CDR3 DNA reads TGTGCCAGGGCATCGGGTGCAGGGGGCGCTTGGTATTTT. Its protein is CARASGAGGAWYF.

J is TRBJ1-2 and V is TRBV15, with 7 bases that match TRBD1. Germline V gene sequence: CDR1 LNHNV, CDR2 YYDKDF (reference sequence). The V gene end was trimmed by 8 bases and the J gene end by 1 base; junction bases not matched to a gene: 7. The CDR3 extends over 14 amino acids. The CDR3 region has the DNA TGTGCCACCGGGGCAGGGGGGAATAACTATGGCTACACCTTC. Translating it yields CATGAGGNNYGYTF. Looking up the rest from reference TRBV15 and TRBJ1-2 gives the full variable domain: DAMVIQNPRYQVTQFGKPVTLSCSQTLNHNVMYWYQQKSSQAPKLLFHYYDKDFNNEADTPDNFQSRRPNTSFCFLDIRSPGLGDTAMYLCATGAGGNNYGYTFGSGTRLTVV.

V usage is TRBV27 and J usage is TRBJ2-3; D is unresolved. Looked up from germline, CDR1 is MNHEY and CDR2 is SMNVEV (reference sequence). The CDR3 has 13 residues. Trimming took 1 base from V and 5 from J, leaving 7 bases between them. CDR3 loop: CASSLLRLDTQYF. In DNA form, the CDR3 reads TGTGCCAGCAGTTTATTGCGTTTAGATACGCAGTATTTT.

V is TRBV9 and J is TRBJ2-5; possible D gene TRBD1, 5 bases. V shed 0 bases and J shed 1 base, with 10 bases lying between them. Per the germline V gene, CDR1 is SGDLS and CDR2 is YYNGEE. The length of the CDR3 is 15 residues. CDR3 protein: CASSVDTGLQETQYF. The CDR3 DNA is TGTGCCAGCAGCGTAGATACAGGCCTCCAAGAGACCCAGTACTTC.

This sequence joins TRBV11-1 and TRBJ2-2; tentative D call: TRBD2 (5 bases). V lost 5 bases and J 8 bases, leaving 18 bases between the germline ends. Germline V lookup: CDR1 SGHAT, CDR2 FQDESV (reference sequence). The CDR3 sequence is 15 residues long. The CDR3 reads CASSTWTTRAGELFF. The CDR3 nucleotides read TGTGCCAGCAGCACATGGACGACGCGGGCGGGGGAGCTGTTTTTT.

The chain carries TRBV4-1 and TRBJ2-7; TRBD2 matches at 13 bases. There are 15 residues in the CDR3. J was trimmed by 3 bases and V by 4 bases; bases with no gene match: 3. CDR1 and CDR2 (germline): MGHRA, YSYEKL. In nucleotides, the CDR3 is TGCGCCAGCAGCCCGGGACTAGCGGGATTCTACGAGCAGTACTTC. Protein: CASSPGLAGFYEQYF.

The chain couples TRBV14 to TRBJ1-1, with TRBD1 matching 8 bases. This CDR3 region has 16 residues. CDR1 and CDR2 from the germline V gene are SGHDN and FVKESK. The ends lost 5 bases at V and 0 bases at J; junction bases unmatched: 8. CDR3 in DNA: TGTGCCAGCAGCTATTGGACAGGGATAATGAACACTGAAGCTTTCTTT. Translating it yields CASSYWTGIMNTEAFF.

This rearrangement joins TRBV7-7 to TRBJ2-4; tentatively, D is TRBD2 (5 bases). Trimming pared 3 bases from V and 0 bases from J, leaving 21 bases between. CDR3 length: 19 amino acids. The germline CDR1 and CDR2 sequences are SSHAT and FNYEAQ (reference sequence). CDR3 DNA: TGTGCCAGCAGCTTCCTCATGAATGCGAGGGTGGCAGCCAAAAACATTCAGTACTTC. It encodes CASSFLMNARVAAKNIQYF.